The TCR beta chain under discussion was sequenced for a study of shared clonotypes between healthy human individuals. Findings and limits, study-wide: It was only blood that was sampled, and tissue repertoires likely differ. Incompleteness in sorted-subset sequencing, despite large depth, was shown by rarefaction.

CDR1 is SEHNR, CDR2 FQNEAQ, per germline (reference sequence). V lost 5 bases and J lost 1, with 12 bases in between. This CDR3 region has 15 residues. Data came from immunoSEQ multiplex PCR; TCRdb stores just in-frame clones and leaves some out. This table has about 2.1 million clones, around 93% appearing once. Naive CD8 isolation took CD45RO-negative cells positively selected for CCR7 and excluded terminally differentiated effector memory CD45RA+ cells. Points on this clone: Its antigen is undetermined.

The receptor was isolated from a man aged 18 to 29 in good health. Some clones in this sample may be carry-over from other donors' samples. Sequenced: naive CD8+ T cells from PBMCs. The chain combines TRBV7-9 with TRBJ2-4; a possible D gene is TRBD1 (6 bases). Written as DNA, the CDR3 is TGTGCCAGCAGCGCCATGGGGGCCGCCAAAAACATTCAGTACTTC. It codes for CASSAMGAAKNIQYF.